The 32 T cell receptor beta chains below all came from one sample that was sequenced in a study of Tregs in tolerant kidney transplant recipients. Repertoires were generated with immunoSEQ multiplex PCR, while TCRdb's copy carries only in-frame clones and drops some. The profile covers 65,000 to 85,000 clones, with 90% to 95% appearing a single time and roughly 1.6% taken by the ten largest. The nonmyeloablative bone marrow transplants came from related graft donors, with transient mixed chimerism. The sequences come from CD4+ T cells from blood (PBMCs), collected 24 months after the transplant. Every receptor here comes from a human patient who received a combined kidney and bone marrow transplant. The graft donor may be the source of some T cells.

This clone was detected only once. CDR3 amino acids: CASSPRGGGLYEQYF. The CDR3 region has the DNA TGTGCCTCCAGCCCCCGGGGCGGGGGACTCTACGAGCAGTACTTC. The V and J genes are TRBV19 and TRBJ2-7; 7 nucleotides align to TRBD2. Per the germline V gene, CDR1 is LNHDA and CDR2 is SQIVND (reference sequence). V lost 11 bases and J lost 3; bases outside the gene matches: 16. This CDR3 spans 15 amino acids. The whole variable domain, filled in from reference TRBV19 and TRBJ2-7, reads DGGITQSPKYLFRKEGQNVTLSCEQNLNHDAMYWYRQDPGQGLRLIYYSQIVNDFQKGDIAEGYSVSREKKESFPLTVTSAQKNPTAFYLCASSPRGGGLYEQYFGPGTRLTVT.

CDR3 nucleotide sequence: TGCGCCAGCAGCCCGGAGCGGGGTGGGCGGGCTAACTATGGCTACACCTTC. Protein product: CASSPERGGRANYGYTF. This chain links TRBV5-1 with TRBJ1-2; D remains unclear. Deletions cut 4 bases from V and 0 bases from J, with 19 bases between. Germline V gene data show CDR1 as SGHRS and CDR2 as YFSETQ. The CDR3 spans 17 residues.

The J gene is TRBJ1-1, the V gene TRBV6-5; 9 nucleotides agree with TRBD1. The V segment lost 2 bases and the J segment 5 bases; nucleotides outside the gene matches: 6. CDR3 length: 15 residues. CDR1 and CDR2 from the germline V gene are MNHEY and SVGAGI. CDR3 in amino acids: CASSYGDREGTEAFF. CDR3 in DNA: TGTGCCAGCAGTTACGGGGACAGGGAAGGTACTGAAGCTTTCTTT.

V usage is TRBV10-3 and J usage is TRBJ2-2; unclear D gene. Trimming shortened V by 6 bases and J by 2 bases, and 7 bases separated the two germline ends. The CDR3 has 13 residues. Germline V lookup: CDR1 ENHRY, CDR2 SYGVKD. The CDR3 nucleotides are TGTGCCATCAGGGGCAGAAACACCGGGGAGCTGTTTTTT. Residues: CAIRGRNTGELFF.

CDR3 sequence reads: CAISGSARTSGQNEQFF. The CDR3 region has the DNA TGTGCCATCAGTGGGTCGGCTCGGACTAGCGGCCAAAATGAGCAGTTCTTC. This chain connects TRBV10-3 to TRBJ2-1; 10 nucleotides align to TRBD2. V lost 4 bases to trimming and J lost 7 bases; unmatched junction nucleotides: 13. Germline V gene data show CDR1 as ENHRY and CDR2 as SYGVKD. The CDR3 is 17 amino acids.

The J gene is TRBJ2-5, the V gene TRBV5-1, with 11 bases matching TRBD2. J lost 5 bases, V lost 0 bases, and 9 bases had no gene match. The CDR3 covers 17 residues. Per germline, CDR1 SGHRS and CDR2 YFSETQ. CDR3 DNA sequence: TGCGCCAGCAGCTTGGGGGGACTAGCGGCGAAGGGGGAGACCCAGTACTTC. Translation gives CASSLGGLAAKGETQYF.

The chain recombines TRBV4-2 with TRBJ1-6, with 8 bases that match TRBD1. Germline loops: CDR1 LGHNA, CDR2 YNFKEQ. The length of the CDR3 is 14 residues. V was clipped by 7 bases and J by 5 bases; unmatched bases: 4. Here the CDR3 reads CASNRQGNNSPLHF. The CDR3 DNA reads as TGTGCCAGCAATCGACAGGGGAATAATTCACCCCTCCACTTT.

This chain joins TRBV11-2 and TRBJ2-5, with 9 bases that match TRBD1. CDR1 is SGHAT and CDR2 is FQNNGV in the germline V gene. J lost 5 bases, V lost 5 bases, and 3 bases had no gene match. The CDR3 covers 13 residues. CDR3 sequence reads: CASSRDREETQYF. The CDR3, as DNA: TGTGCCAGCAGCCGGGACAGGGAGGAGACCCAGTACTTC.

The chain carries TRBV11-3 and TRBJ2-1; 7 positions agree with TRBD2. The CDR3 has 15 residues. Trimming removed 0 bases from V and 4 bases from J; junction bases left unmatched: 3. Germline V lookup: CDR1 SGHNT, CDR2 YENEEA. CDR3 region: CASSLDGGVYNEQFF. As DNA, the CDR3 is TGTGCCAGCAGCTTAGATGGGGGGGTTTACAATGAGCAGTTCTTC.

The rearrangement joins TRBV2 to TRBJ2-5; D is uncertain. CDR1 is SNHLY, CDR2 FYNNEI, per germline. The CDR3 extends over 14 amino acids. The ends were cut back, 2 bases at V and 1 base at J, with 8 bases in the middle. The CDR3 region has the DNA TGTGCCAGCAGTGAATACAGAGCCCAAGAGACCCAGTACTTC. The encoded protein is CASSEYRAQETQYF.

The V gene is TRBV27, the J gene TRBJ2-7; 8 bases are shared with TRBD1. Germline assignment: CDR1 MNHEY and CDR2 SMNVEV (reference sequence). The J segment lost 0 bases and the V segment lost 5 bases, leaving 3 bases of the junction unmatched. The CDR3 consists of 14 residues. This CDR3 reads CASSRQGLSYEQYF. DNA of the CDR3: TGTGCCAGCAGTCGACAGGGGCTCTCCTACGAGCAGTACTTC.

Remarks on this clone: Germline is not matched at one junction end, which may reflect a read error. This CDR3 is also generated by other DNA sequences in the sample. The chain carries TRBV15 and TRBJ1-6, with TRBD1 as a possible D gene (6 bases). This CDR3 contains 22 residues. Germline CDR1 reads LNHNV; CDR2 reads YYDKDF (reference sequence). Here the CDR3 DNA reads TGTGCCACCAGCAGAGATGAAATGTTGGACAGACCAAGATACTCCTATAATTCGCCCCTCCACTTT. Its translation is CATSRDEMLDRPRYSYNSPLHF.

This clone was counted once. The chain employs TRBV7-8 and TRBJ1-2; D is ambiguous. The CDR3 is made up of 16 amino acids. Trimming removed 0 bases from V and 3 bases from J, with 14 bases in between. Germline-derived CDR1 and CDR2 are SGHVS and FQNEAQ. The CDR3 is CASSLARHDADYGYTF. Here the CDR3 DNA reads TGTGCCAGCAGCTTAGCTCGACACGACGCCGACTATGGCTACACCTTC.

V gene TRBV27 combines with J gene TRBJ2-3; 10 bases are shared with TRBD1. The CDR3 is 17 amino acids. Looked up from germline, CDR1 is MNHEY and CDR2 is SMNVEV (reference sequence). V was clipped by 8 bases and J by 4 bases; unmatched bases: 15. The CDR3 nucleotides read TGTGCCAGCGGCCGCCGGGACAGGGGTCTAATGGCAGATACGCAGTATTTT. Protein product: CASGRRDRGLMADTQYF.

The rearrangement joins TRBV6-6 to TRBJ2-1; TRBD1 is a possible D gene (5 bases). Trimming stripped 8 bases from V and 0 bases from J, with 14 bases between. Germline loops: CDR1 MNHNY, CDR2 SVGAGI (reference sequence). There are 15 residues in the CDR3. The CDR3 region is CASHRLYSSYNEQFF. DNA of the CDR3: TGTGCCAGCCACAGGTTGTATAGCTCCTACAATGAGCAGTTCTTC.

This chain links TRBV7-2 with TRBJ2-5; the D gene is possibly TRBD2 (7 bases). The CDR3 is 15 residues long. The V end was cut by 7 bases, the J end by 5 bases, with 20 bases between. Germline values: CDR1 SGHTA, CDR2 FQGNSA. The CDR3 reads CASTSRAGAAETQYF. The DNA for the CDR3 is TGTGCCAGCACATCTAGGGCGGGGGCCGCGGAGACCCAGTACTTC.

The chain uses TRBV7-3 and TRBJ2-1, with D possibly being TRBD1 (5 bases). Germline CDR1 SGHTA, CDR2 FQGTGA. CDR3 length equals 16 residues. V dropped 7 bases and J dropped 5 bases, with 21 bases sitting between them. The CDR3 is CASTPTGQGNDNEQFF. The CDR3 region has the DNA TGTGCCAGCACCCCAACCGGGCAGGGCAACGACAATGAGCAGTTCTTC.

This clone was counted only a few times. The rearrangement uses TRBV2 and TRBJ1-4, with 8 bases matching TRBD1. There are 15 residues in the CDR3. J lost 4 bases, V lost 5 bases, and 6 bases had no gene match. Germline values: CDR1 SNHLY, CDR2 FYNNEI. In DNA, the CDR3 is TGTGCCAGCAGTTCGAGGGACAGGCGTAATGAAAAACTGTTTTTT. Encoded protein: CASSSRDRRNEKLFF.

The V call is TRBV7-2, the J call TRBJ1-3, with unresolved D. Germline CDR1 SGHTA, CDR2 FQGNSA. The CDR3 extends over 16 amino acids. V shed 0 bases and J shed 0 bases, with 9 bases lying between them. CDR3 residues: CASSLAAPFSGNTIYF. As DNA, the CDR3 is TGTGCCAGCAGCTTAGCGGCCCCTTTCTCTGGAAACACCATATATTTT.

The table lists this clone with a count of one. This chain's CDR3 is CASSLSGGAHNEQFF. Here the CDR3 DNA reads TGTGCCAGCAGTCTTAGCGGGGGGGCTCACAATGAGCAGTTCTTC. This chain connects TRBV28 to TRBJ2-1, with 11 bases fitting TRBD2. After removal of 5 bases from V and 5 bases from J, the junction contained 5 bases not matched to a gene. CDR1 is MDHEN, CDR2 SYDVKM, per germline. CDR3 length: 15 residues.

The chain couples TRBV14 to TRBJ2-2, with TRBD2 matching 10 bases. The length of the CDR3 is 17 residues. Germline V CDR1 and CDR2: SGHDN, FVKESK. The ends lost 0 bases at V and 6 bases at J; junction bases unmatched: 7. The DNA of the CDR3 is TGTGCCAGCAGCCAAGAAAGAGGTCTAGCGGGAGCCGGGGAGCTGTTTTTT. Amino acid sequence: CASSQERGLAGAGELFF.

CDR3 nucleotide sequence: TGTGCCAGCTCACCCCAGACAGGGGCGGGCGAGCAGTACTTC. This sequence encodes CASSPQTGAGEQYF. J is TRBJ2-7 and V is TRBV18, with 8 bases identical to TRBD1. After removal of 3 bases from V and 6 bases from J, the junction contained 7 bases not matched to a gene. Germline V gene data show CDR1 as KGHSH and CDR2 as LQKENI. The CDR3 is made up of 14 amino acids.

This chain links TRBV18 with TRBJ2-7, with 15 nucleotides matching TRBD2. The CDR3 runs 16 residues. With V trimmed by 5 bases and J by 1 base, 3 bases remained unmatched. Germline CDR1 is KGHSH and CDR2 is LQKENI. CDR3 residues: CASSSGLAGGSYEQYF. CDR3 DNA sequence: TGTGCCAGCTCATCCGGACTAGCGGGAGGGTCCTACGAGCAGTACTTC.

The V gene is TRBV5-1, the J gene TRBJ1-2; D is unresolved. Germline CDR1 SGHRS, CDR2 YFSETQ. This CDR3 contains 15 residues. The V end was cut by 0 bases, the J end by 4 bases, with 13 bases between. Written as DNA, the CDR3 is TGCGCCAGCAGCTTGGCGGCGGACGGGAGCTATGGCTACACCTTC. It is translated as CASSLAADGSYGYTF.

This chain connects TRBV2 to TRBJ2-5, with D tentatively TRBD1 (6 bases). The CDR3 is made up of 15 amino acids. In germline, CDR1 is SNHLY, CDR2 FYNNEI. Trimming removed 3 bases at V and 5 bases at J, with 16 bases between. CDR3 region: CASSDDSGARETQYF. The CDR3 coding sequence is TGTGCCAGCAGTGACGACTCAGGGGCAAGGGAGACCCAGTACTTC.

This chain links TRBV9 with TRBJ2-1; TRBD2 matches at 13 bases. The junction had 6 bases not matched to a gene; V was cut back by 4 bases and J by 2 bases. CDR3 length: 17 amino acids. Germline values: CDR1 SGDLS, CDR2 YYNGEE. The CDR3 DNA reads TGTGCCAGCAGCCCCAGACTAGCGGGGGGCCCCTACAATGAGCAGTTCTTC. Translation gives CASSPRLAGGPYNEQFF.

This clone was counted once. V gene TRBV11-2 combines with J gene TRBJ2-1; TRBD2 matches 9 bases. J lost 4 bases, V lost 6 bases, and 7 bases had no gene match. The CDR3 has 15 residues. Germline loops: CDR1 SGHAT, CDR2 FQNNGV. The CDR3: CASRNSGGEYNEQFF. DNA for the CDR3: TGTGCCAGCAGAAATAGCGGGGGAGAATACAATGAGCAGTTCTTC.

The rearrangement links TRBV2 to TRBJ2-6; 9 positions match TRBD1. The ends lost 6 bases at V and 1 base at J; junction bases unmatched: 10. CDR1 is SNHLY, CDR2 FYNNEI, per germline. The CDR3 totals 18 residues. The CDR3 spells CASRDGQGLVSGANVLTF. The CDR3 region has the DNA TGTGCCAGCAGAGACGGACAGGGGCTGGTATCTGGGGCCAACGTCCTGACTTTC.

The chain recombines TRBV6-1 with TRBJ1-1, with 9 bases fitting TRBD1. The CDR3 length is 14 residues. CDR1 and CDR2 from the germline V gene are MNHNS and SASEGT. The J segment lost 7 bases and the V segment lost 3 bases, leaving 6 bases of the junction unmatched. The CDR3 nucleotides are TGTGCCAGCAGTGACTACAGGGGGCAGAGTGAAGCTTTCTTT. Translation gives CASSDYRGQSEAFF.

The chain joins TRBV18 to TRBJ1-6, with D possibly TRBD1 on 6 matching bases. V was shortened by 3 bases and J by 7 bases, with 13 bases between the two germline ends. CDR1 KGHSH and CDR2 LQKENI come from the germline V gene. The CDR3 sequence is 15 residues long. The CDR3 region has the DNA TGTGCCAGCTCACCCTTACGGGACACGAATTCACCCCTCCACTTT. Residues: CASSPLRDTNSPLHF. The full variable domain, rest sourced from reference TRBV18 and TRBJ1-6, is NAGVMQNPRHLVRRRGQEARLRCSPMKGHSHVYWYRQLPEEGLKFMVYLQKENIIDESGMPKERFSAEFPKEGPSILRIQQVVRGDSAAYFCASSPLRDTNSPLHFGNGTRLTVT.

The chain employs TRBV5-1 and TRBJ2-2; weak D call: TRBD1 (6 bases). The CDR3 has 16 residues. V was cut by 0 bases and J by 4 bases, with 13 bases left in between. CDR1 and CDR2 from the germline V gene are SGHRS and YFSETQ. CDR3 amino acids: CASSLGAGARTGELFF. Here the CDR3 DNA reads TGCGCCAGCAGCTTGGGGGCAGGGGCCCGCACCGGGGAGCTGTTTTTT.

This clone appeared once. The chain has TRBV9 and TRBJ2-5; TRBD2 aligns across 10 bases. With 0 bases clipped from V and 5 bases from J, the junction kept 4 bases outside the gene matches. Germline CDR1 SGDLS, CDR2 YYNGEE. The CDR3 consists of 15 residues. The CDR3 sequence: CASSVEAGGLETQYF. The CDR3 coding sequence is TGTGCCAGCAGCGTAGAAGCGGGAGGGTTGGAGACCCAGTACTTC.